This is a list of T cell receptor beta chains from one sample in a study of T cells after yellow fever vaccination. One entry per CDR3 protein, called by TCRdb with MiXCR from the 5' RACE reads. Among some 150,000 distinct CDR3 sequences listed, just over 6.5% were seen once. The input for sequencing was CD4+ T cells sorted from PBMCs, taken 10 days after the yellow fever booster vaccination. The origin of the receptors is a man aged 25 to 40 who received the YFV17D yellow fever vaccine. Both conserved end residues are part of each CDR3. Each record gives: V gene, clone size, J gene, D gene, CDR3 DNA, CDR3 protein. A D gene is named only where the DNA matches it firmly. Clone size is given for some rows only: seen once, a few or many times, or a class if the clone is expanded.

V gene: TRBV15; clone size: many; J gene: TRBJ2-1; D gene: -; CDR3 DNA: TGTGCCACCAGCAACGCCGGGACTCTGTTTCGGGTCTTC; CDR3 protein: CATSNAGTLFRVF
V gene: TRBV18; clone size: many; J gene: TRBJ2-5; D gene: -; CDR3 DNA: TGTGCCAGCTCACCAATAGCGTGGGGGGAGACCCAGTACTTC; CDR3 protein: CASSPIAWGETQYF
V gene: TRBV18; clone size: many; J gene: TRBJ2-7; D gene: -; CDR3 DNA: TGTGCCAGCTCAGTATCCGGGCAGGGTTCCTACGAGCAGTACTTC; CDR3 protein: CASSVSGQGSYEQYF
V gene: TRBV7-2; clone size: -; J gene: TRBJ2-5; D gene: -; CDR3 DNA: TGTGCCAGCAGCTTAGGCCCCACGGAGACCCAGTACTTC; CDR3 protein: CASSLGPTETQYF
V gene: TRBV5-1; clone size: many; J gene: TRBJ2-1; D gene: -; CDR3 DNA: TGCGCCAGCTCGGGGGATTACAATGAGCAGTTCTTC; CDR3 protein: CASSGDYNEQFF
V gene: TRBV20-1; clone size: many; J gene: TRBJ2-1; D gene: -; CDR3 DNA: TGCAGTGCTATGGGGTCCAGGGAGCAGTTCTTC; CDR3 protein: CSAMGSREQFF
V gene: TRBV9; clone size: many; J gene: TRBJ2-2; D gene: -; CDR3 DNA: TGTGCCAGCAGCGTAGAAGGGAACACCGGGGAGCTGTTTTTT; CDR3 protein: CASSVEGNTGELFF
V gene: TRBV7-8; clone size: few; J gene: TRBJ2-5; D gene: -; CDR3 DNA: TGTGCCAGCAGCTTAAGTTCCGGGTTGACGCCCCGGCCAAGAGACACCCAGTACTTC; CDR3 protein: CASSLSSGLTPRPRDTQYF
V gene: TRBV7-9; clone size: -; J gene: TRBJ2-5; D gene: TRBD2; CDR3 DNA: TGTGCCAGCAGCCCGAGGACTAGCAGATTCCGAGAGACCCAGTACTTC; CDR3 protein: CASSPRTSRFRETQYF
V gene: TRBV20-1; clone size: -; J gene: TRBJ1-2; D gene: -; CDR3 DNA: TGCAGTGCTAGGGTAGGGTATGGCTACACCTTC; CDR3 protein: CSARVGYGYTF
V gene: TRBV20-1; clone size: many; J gene: TRBJ2-7; D gene: TRBD1; CDR3 DNA: TGCAGTGCCGCCCAACAGGGGCGATCCTACGAGCAGTACTTC; CDR3 protein: CSAAQQGRSYEQYF
V gene: TRBV6-5; clone size: many; J gene: TRBJ2-7; D gene: -; CDR3 DNA: TGTGCCAGTAGGACCGGGAGCCTCTCCTACGAGCAGTACTTC; CDR3 protein: CASRTGSLSYEQYF
V gene: TRBV18; clone size: -; J gene: TRBJ1-1; D gene: TRBD1; CDR3 DNA: TGTGCCAGCTCACCAGACAGGGAGATAAATCGGGCTTTCTTT; CDR3 protein: CASSPDREINRAFF
V gene: TRBV7-2; clone size: many; J gene: TRBJ2-1; D gene: -; CDR3 DNA: TGTGCCAGCAGCTTTGTGGGGAGCTCCTACAATGAGCAGTTCTTC; CDR3 protein: CASSFVGSSYNEQFF
V gene: TRBV15; clone size: many; J gene: TRBJ1-5; D gene: -; CDR3 DNA: TGTGCCACCAGCAGAGATTGGGGAGTTCAGCCCCAGCATTTT; CDR3 protein: CATSRDWGVQPQHF
V gene: TRBV24-1; clone size: many; J gene: TRBJ2-3; D gene: TRBD1; CDR3 DNA: TGTGCCACCAGTGATACCCGGGACAGGCTTGATACGCAGTATTTT; CDR3 protein: CATSDTRDRLDTQYF
V gene: TRBV6-5; clone size: many; J gene: TRBJ2-1; D gene: -; CDR3 DNA: TGTGCCAGCAGTAGGGGGGGCCCGCAATTCGAGCAGTTCTTC; CDR3 protein: CASSRGGPQFEQFF